This T cell receptor (beta chain) was observed in a study of blood T cell repertoires in COVID-19. As handled by the study authors: From reference gene primer amplification, estimates of nucleated cell counts were derived. Here immunoSEQ multiplex PCR was the method, and the copy in TCRdb shows in-frame clones only, minus some. V, J and clone size are taken as reported in that table, and D and trimming were inferred from the DNA itself. The sample consists of about 170,000 clones, approximately 90% of them appearing once. This clone appeared once. The TCR sequence derives from a man aged 18 to 35 with active or convalescent COVID-19. Sequenced: peripheral blood.

The CDR3 region has the DNA TGTGCCAGCTCACCACCCCTCGGAGATACGCAGTATTTT. It is translated as CASSPPLGDTQYF. The chain uses TRBV18 and TRBJ2-3; no definite D call. V was pared by 0 bases and J by 5 bases, with 6 bases between. The CDR3 sequence is 13 residues long. Germline V gene lookup returns CDR1 KGHSH and CDR2 LQKENI.